The clone carrying this T cell receptor (beta chain) was counted only a few times. The entry originates in a study of identical twins' blood T cells. Study at large: About six alpha and about 6 beta libraries together yielded 54 million or so reads.

All three twin pairs grew up together with likely shared infections and vaccines. Germline V gene sequence: CDR1 DFQATT, CDR2 SNEGSKA (reference sequence). The V end lost 5 bases, the J end lost 3 bases, and 12 bases lay between the germline ends. This CDR3 region has 13 residues. A previously described protocol, modified, built RNA-based TCR cDNA libraries. TCRdb re-derived calls from the 5' RACE reads in MiXCR, one entry per CDR3 protein. The table includes roughly 380,000 distinct CDR3 sequences, about 28% detected once. The chain joins TRBV20-1 to TRBJ2-3, with unresolved D. The sequencing sample was made of PBMCs. This receptor was taken from a woman between 18 and 49 years old in good health. CDR3 nucleotides: TGCAGTGCTCCCAGAAGCGAGACAGATACGCAGTATTTT. This gives the protein CSAPRSETDTQYF.